The T cell receptor beta chain under discussion was sequenced for a study of blood T cell repertoires in COVID-19. Across the whole study: Some COVID-19 samples were acute and others convalescent; all came from the United States, Italy and Spain.

The germline V gene has CDR1 MNHEY and CDR2 SVGAGI. This CDR3 is built from 14 residues. With V trimmed by 2 bases and J by 7 bases, 4 bases remained unmatched. The method was immunoSEQ multiplex PCR; TCRdb's version includes in-frame clones alone and lacks a portion of them. This table has about 210,000 clones, roughly 90% appearing once. The source is a woman between 40 and 50 years old with acute or convalescent COVID-19. The chain recombines TRBV6-5 with TRBJ1-5; 8 nucleotides align to TRBD1. Sequencing input: peripheral blood. In DNA form, the CDR3 reads TGTGCCAGCAGTTACGAGGACAGGGACCAGCCCCAGCATTTT. Translation: CASSYEDRDQPQHF.